The clone carrying this T cell receptor beta chain was counted ten times or more. The antigen is unknown. The CDR3 loop spans 17 amino acids. Unmatched junction bases numbered 16, after V lost 5 bases and J lost 9 bases. Germline V gene lookup returns CDR1 SGHTA and CDR2 FQGNSA. This sample was included in a study of T-cell reconstitution after alpha-beta-depleted transplantation in children. Overall study results and limits: Day-60 TCRbeta diversity that was high in some patients was derived from surviving recipient T cells and thymic progenitors. The origin of alpha-beta T cells about two months after transplant was reportedly several hundred expanded graft clones. T-cell counts and diversity at one year post-transplant came mainly from newly produced T cells.

TCRbeta library preparation incorporated unique molecular identifiers. TCRdb re-called the PCR reads through MiXCR, storing one row per CDR3 protein. The sample carries 550,000 to 800,000 distinct CDR3 sequences, about an eighth recorded once. This TCR came from a girl aged 2-10 years with congenital amegakaryocytic thrombocytopenia, due to receive a stem cell transplant. Sequenced material: PBMCs, taken before TCRalphabeta/CD19-depleted stem cell transplant. This sequence joins TRBV7-2 and TRBJ2-1; 10 positions agree with TRBD2. The CDR3 DNA sequence: TGTGCCAGCAGCAACGTCTTATCGAGCGGGAGGGCCGTTGAGCAGTTCTTC. Its translation is CASSNVLSSGRAVEQFF.